This entry is about one T cell receptor (beta chain). Its antigen is unidentified. This entry is derived from a study of CD4 T cells in relation to SARS-CoV-2 and coronaviruses. For the study at large: After around 10 days of antigen culture, PBMC TCR beta CDR3s were sequenced. The negative reference was HIV-1 Nef peptide pool or peptide-free culture.

Notes on the study in general: This crossreactivity analysis covered spike protein alone, no other viral proteins.

Deletions cut 6 bases from V and 5 bases from J, with 17 bases between. The CDR3 loop spans 14 amino acids. Germline V CDR1 and CDR2: MNHEY, SVGAGI. Before the COVID-19 pandemic, during about 2011-2019, CD4+ T cells were taken from unexposed donors. CD4+ T cells were isolated from the cells after around 9 days of culture. Repertoires were generated with immunoSEQ multiplex PCR, while TCRdb's copy carries only in-frame clones and drops some. The profile shows about 17,000 clones, 82% of them singletons. The chain recombines TRBV6-5 with TRBJ2-7; weak D call: TRBD2 (5 bases). The TCR comes from a human donor in good health. Sequencing was done on a sample of CD4+ T cells from PBMCs, cultured in vitro. CDR3 amino acids: CASSLGRGWDEQYF. CDR3 sequence (DNA): TGTGCCAGCAGCCTTGGTCGGGGTTGGGACGAGCAGTACTTC.